Here is one T cell receptor beta chain with its context. The target antigen is unknown. The sample is drawn from a study of cytomegalovirus exposure and HLA in healthy donors. About the research overall: There were about 85 million unique TCRs (from HLA-typed donors) in an early data release. Study-level results: Among donors in an Asian-associated ancestry cluster, a later analysis reportedly found fewer N-insertions than the roughly 700-donor mean.

13 Jbeta primers and 60 Vbeta primers were used for the PCR. This table comes from immunoSEQ multiplex PCR, and its TCRdb copy is limited to in-frame clones, with some not included. The sample includes around 190,000 clones, more than 65% seen only once; the top ten take approximately 1.2%. The TCR sequence derives from a girl between 2 and 10 years old in good health and CMV-seropositive. The sequenced sample consisted of PBMCs.

The CDR3 loop reads CASSDRDSGTDTQYF. Here the CDR3 DNA reads TGTGCCAGCAGTGATAGGGATAGCGGCACAGATACGCAGTATTTT. The genes are TRBV2 and TRBJ2-3; a possible D gene is TRBD2 (5 bases). This CDR3 comprises 15 residues. Germline CDR1 SNHLY, CDR2 FYNNEI. Trimming left V 3 bases short and J 1 base short, with 11 bases between.